The entry below describes one T cell receptor beta chain. The data originate from a study of blood T cell repertoires in COVID-19. Study summary: Samples representing acute and convalescent COVID-19 were sourced from the United States, Italy and Spain. T cells, B-cell-depleted T cells, or PBMCs supplied cDNA or gDNA.

Germline V lookup: CDR1 MNHEY, CDR2 SMNVEV (reference sequence). The CDR3 has 14 amino acids. V lost 7 bases to trimming and J lost 3 bases; unmatched junction nucleotides: 4. In terms of age and location, participants ranged from roughly 18 to 95 years and lived in fewer than 30 US areas. Donors in Cohort 3 who had recovered were those with two negative PCRs, healthcare professional clearance, or resolution of their symptoms. TCRdb keeps only in-frame clones here, not all; method: immunoSEQ multiplex PCR. The table lists 450,000 to 500,000 clones, about 85% of them singletons. This receptor was taken from a woman younger than 30 who had recovered from COVID-19. The gene calls are TRBV27 and TRBJ2-2, with 8 bases aligning to TRBD1. Sequencing was performed on PBMCs or T cells enriched from blood (not recorded which). The CDR3 region is CASIARGHTGELFF. The CDR3, as DNA: TGTGCCAGCATCGCCAGGGGGCACACCGGGGAGCTGTTTTTT.